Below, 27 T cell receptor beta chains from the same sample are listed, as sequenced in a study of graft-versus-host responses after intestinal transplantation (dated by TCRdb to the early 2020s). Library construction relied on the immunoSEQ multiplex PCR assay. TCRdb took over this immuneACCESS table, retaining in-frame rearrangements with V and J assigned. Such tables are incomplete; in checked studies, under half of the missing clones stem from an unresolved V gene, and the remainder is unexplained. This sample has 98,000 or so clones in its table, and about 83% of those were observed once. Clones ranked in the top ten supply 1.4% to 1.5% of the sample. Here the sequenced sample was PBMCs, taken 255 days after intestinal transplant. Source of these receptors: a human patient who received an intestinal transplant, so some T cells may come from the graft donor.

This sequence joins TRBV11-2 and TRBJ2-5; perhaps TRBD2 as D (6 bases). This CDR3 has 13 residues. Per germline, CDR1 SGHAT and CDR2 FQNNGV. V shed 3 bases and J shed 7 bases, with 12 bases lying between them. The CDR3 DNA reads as TGTGCCAGCAGCTTTGATGTGCGGGGGACCCAGTACTTC. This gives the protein CASSFDVRGTQYF.

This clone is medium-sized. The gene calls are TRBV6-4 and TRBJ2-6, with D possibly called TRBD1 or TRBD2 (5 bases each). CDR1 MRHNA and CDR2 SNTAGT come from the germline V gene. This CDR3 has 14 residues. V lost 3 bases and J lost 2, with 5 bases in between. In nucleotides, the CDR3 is TGTGCCAGCAGTGAGGGGGCTGGGGCCAACGTCCTGACTTTC. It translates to CASSEGAGANVLTF.

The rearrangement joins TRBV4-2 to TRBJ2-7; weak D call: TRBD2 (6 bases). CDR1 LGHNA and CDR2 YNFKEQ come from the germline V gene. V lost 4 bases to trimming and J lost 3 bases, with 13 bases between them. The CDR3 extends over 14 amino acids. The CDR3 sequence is CASSRSGPSYEQYF. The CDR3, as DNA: TGTGCCAGCAGCCGCAGCGGGCCTAGCTACGAGCAGTACTTC.

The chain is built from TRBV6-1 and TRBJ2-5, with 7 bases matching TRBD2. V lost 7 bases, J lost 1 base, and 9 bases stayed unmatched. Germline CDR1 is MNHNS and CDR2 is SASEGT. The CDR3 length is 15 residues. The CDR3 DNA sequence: TGTGCCAGCATATGGGGGGGAAACTTCCAAGAGACCCAGTACTTC. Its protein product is CASIWGGNFQETQYF.

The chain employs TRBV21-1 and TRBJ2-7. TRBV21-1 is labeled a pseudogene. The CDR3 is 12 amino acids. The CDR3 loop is CASSKRHYEQYV. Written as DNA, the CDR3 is TGTGCCAGCAGCAAAAGACACTACGAGCAGTACGTC.

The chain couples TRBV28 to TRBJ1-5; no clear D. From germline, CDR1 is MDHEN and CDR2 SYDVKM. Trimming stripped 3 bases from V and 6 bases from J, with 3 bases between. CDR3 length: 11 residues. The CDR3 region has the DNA TGTGCCAGCAGTTTGGGTCAGCCCCAGCATTTT. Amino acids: CASSLGQPQHF. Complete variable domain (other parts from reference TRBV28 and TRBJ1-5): DVKVTQSSRYLVKRTGEKVFLECVQDMDHENMFWYRQDPGLGLRLIYFSYDVKMKEKGDIPEGYSVSREKKERFSLILESASTNQTSMYLCASSLGQPQHFGDGTRLSIL.

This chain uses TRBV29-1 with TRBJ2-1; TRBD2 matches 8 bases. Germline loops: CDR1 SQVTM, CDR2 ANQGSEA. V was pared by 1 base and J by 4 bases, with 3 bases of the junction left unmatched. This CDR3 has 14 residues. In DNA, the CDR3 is TGCAGCGTTGAAGGTAGCGGGGTTTACAATGAGCAGTTCTTC. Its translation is CSVEGSGVYNEQFF.

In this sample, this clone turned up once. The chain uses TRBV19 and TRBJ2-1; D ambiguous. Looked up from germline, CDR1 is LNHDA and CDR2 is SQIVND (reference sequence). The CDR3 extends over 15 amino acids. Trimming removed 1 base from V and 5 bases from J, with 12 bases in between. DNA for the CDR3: TGTGCCAGTAGTATAGCAGGTATGGGAAACAATGAGCAGTTCTTC. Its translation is CASSIAGMGNNEQFF.

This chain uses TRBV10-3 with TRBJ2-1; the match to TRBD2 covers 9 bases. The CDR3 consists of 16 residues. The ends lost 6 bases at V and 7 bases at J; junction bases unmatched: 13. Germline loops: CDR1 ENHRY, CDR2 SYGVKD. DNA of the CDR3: TGTGCCATCAGCGATGACCTTGGGACTAGCAAGAATGAGCAGTTCTTC. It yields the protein CAISDDLGTSKNEQFF.

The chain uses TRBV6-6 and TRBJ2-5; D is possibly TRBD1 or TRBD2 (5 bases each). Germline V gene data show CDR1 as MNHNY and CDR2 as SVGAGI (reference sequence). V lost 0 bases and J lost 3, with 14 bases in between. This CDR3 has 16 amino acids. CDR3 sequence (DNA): TGTGCCAGCAGTTACTCGGGGGAGCTCCCCGAAGAGACCCAGTACTTC. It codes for CASSYSGELPEETQYF.

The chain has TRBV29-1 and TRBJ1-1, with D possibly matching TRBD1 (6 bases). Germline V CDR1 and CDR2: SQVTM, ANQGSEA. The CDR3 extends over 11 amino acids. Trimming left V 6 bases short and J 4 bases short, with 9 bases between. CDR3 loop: CSVAGATEAFF. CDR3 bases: TGCAGCGTGGCAGGGGCCACTGAAGCTTTCTTT.

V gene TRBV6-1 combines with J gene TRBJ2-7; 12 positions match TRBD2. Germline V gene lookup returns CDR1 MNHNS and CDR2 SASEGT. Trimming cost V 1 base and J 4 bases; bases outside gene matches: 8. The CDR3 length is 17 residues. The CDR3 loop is CASSEGLAGGGMYEQYF. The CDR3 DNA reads TGTGCCAGCAGTGAAGGGCTAGCGGGGGGGGGCATGTACGAGCAGTACTTC.

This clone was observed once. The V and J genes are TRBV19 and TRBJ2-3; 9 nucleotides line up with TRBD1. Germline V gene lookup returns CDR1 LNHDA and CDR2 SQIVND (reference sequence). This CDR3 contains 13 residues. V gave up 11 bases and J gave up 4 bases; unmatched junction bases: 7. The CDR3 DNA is TGTGCCTCCGGGACAGGGATTCCAGATACGCAGTATTTT. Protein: CASGTGIPDTQYF.

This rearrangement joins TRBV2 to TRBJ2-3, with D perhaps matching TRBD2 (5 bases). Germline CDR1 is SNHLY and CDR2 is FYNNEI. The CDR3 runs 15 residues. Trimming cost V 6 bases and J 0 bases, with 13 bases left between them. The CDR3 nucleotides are TGTGCCAGCAGGCAGGAGACTACTAGCACAGATACGCAGTATTTT. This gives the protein CASRQETTSTDTQYF.

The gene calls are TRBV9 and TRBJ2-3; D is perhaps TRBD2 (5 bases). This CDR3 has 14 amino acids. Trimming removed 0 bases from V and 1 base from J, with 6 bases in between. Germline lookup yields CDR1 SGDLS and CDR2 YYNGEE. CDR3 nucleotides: TGTGCCAGCAGCGTAGGCGGGCGCACAGATACGCAGTATTTT. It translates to CASSVGGRTDTQYF.

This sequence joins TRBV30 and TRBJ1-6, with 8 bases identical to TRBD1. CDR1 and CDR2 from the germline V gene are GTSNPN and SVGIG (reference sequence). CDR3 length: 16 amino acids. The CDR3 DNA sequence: TGTGCGCGGGGGGACAGGAGGAGCCCCTATAATTCACCCCTCCACTTT. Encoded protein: CARGDRRSPYNSPLHF.

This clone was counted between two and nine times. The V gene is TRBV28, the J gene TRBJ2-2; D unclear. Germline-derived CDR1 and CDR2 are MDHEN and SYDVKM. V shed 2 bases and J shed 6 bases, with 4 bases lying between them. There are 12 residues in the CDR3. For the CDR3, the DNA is TGTGCCAGCAGTTTACCCCCCGGGGAGCTGTTTTTT. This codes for CASSLPPGELFF.

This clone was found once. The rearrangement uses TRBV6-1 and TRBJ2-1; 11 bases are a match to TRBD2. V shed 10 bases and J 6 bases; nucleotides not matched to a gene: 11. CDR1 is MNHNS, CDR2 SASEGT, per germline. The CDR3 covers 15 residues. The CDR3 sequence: CATGSHGTSGNEQFF. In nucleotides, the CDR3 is TGTGCCACCGGGTCTCATGGGACTAGCGGCAATGAGCAGTTCTTC.

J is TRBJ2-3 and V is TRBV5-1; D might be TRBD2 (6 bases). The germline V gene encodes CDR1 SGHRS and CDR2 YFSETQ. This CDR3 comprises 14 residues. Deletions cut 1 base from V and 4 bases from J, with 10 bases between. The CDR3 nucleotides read TGCGCCAGCAGCTTGCCGCGGGATCCAGATACGCAGTATTTT. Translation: CASSLPRDPDTQYF.

The CDR3 sequence is CASSSPRGMYQETQYF. The DNA of the CDR3 is TGTGCCAGCAGCTCCCCGCGGGGGATGTACCAAGAGACCCAGTACTTC. The rearrangement links TRBV7-2 to TRBJ2-5, with 7 bases lining up with TRBD2. The CDR3 covers 16 residues. Germline V CDR1 and CDR2: SGHTA, FQGNSA. Trimming cost V 4 bases and J 0 bases; bases outside gene matches: 8.

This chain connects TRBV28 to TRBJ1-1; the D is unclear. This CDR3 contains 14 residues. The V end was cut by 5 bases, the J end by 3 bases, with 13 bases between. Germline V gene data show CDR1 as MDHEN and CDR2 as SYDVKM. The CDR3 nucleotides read TGTGCCAGCAGTACCGATGGAGGTTACACTGAAGCTTTCTTT. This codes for CASSTDGGYTEAFF.

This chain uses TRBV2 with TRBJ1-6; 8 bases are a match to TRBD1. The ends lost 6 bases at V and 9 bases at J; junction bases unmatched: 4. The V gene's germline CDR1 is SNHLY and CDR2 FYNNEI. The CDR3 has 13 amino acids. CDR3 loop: CASRDRAGSPLHF. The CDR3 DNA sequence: TGTGCCAGCAGGGACAGGGCCGGTTCACCCCTCCACTTT. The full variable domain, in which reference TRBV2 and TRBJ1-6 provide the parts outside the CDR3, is EPEVTQTPSHQVTQMGQEVILRCVPISNHLYFYWYRQILGQKVEFLVSFYNNEISEKSEIFDDQFSVERPDGSNFTLKIRSTKLEDSAMYFCASRDRAGSPLHFGNGTRLTVT.

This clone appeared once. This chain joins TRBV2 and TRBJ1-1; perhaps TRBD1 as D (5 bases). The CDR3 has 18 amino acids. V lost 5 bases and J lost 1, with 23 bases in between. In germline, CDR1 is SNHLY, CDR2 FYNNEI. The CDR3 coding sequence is TGTGCCAGCAGTAAAACGAATAGAGTCGGGGCCCCGAACACTGAAGCTTTCTTT. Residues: CASSKTNRVGAPNTEAFF. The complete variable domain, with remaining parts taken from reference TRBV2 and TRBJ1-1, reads EPEVTQTPSHQVTQMGQEVILRCVPISNHLYFYWYRQILGQKVEFLVSFYNNEISEKSEIFDDQFSVERPDGSNFTLKIRSTKLEDSAMYFCASSKTNRVGAPNTEAFFGQGTRLTVV.

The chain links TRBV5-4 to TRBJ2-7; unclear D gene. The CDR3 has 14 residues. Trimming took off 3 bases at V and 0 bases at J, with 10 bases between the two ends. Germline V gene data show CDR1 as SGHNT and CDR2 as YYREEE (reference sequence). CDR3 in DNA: TGTGCCAGCAGCTCTAAGTTCAGCTCCTACGAGCAGTACTTC. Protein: CASSSKFSSYEQYF.

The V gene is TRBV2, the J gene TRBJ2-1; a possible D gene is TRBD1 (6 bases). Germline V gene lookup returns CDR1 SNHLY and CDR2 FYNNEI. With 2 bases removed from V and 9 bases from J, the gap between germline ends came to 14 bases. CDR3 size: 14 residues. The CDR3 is CASSESGVGGEQFF. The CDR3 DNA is TGTGCCAGCAGTGAATCAGGGGTGGGCGGTGAGCAGTTCTTC. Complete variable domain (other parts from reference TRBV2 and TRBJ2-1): EPEVTQTPSHQVTQMGQEVILRCVPISNHLYFYWYRQILGQKVEFLVSFYNNEISEKSEIFDDQFSVERPDGSNFTLKIRSTKLEDSAMYFCASSESGVGGEQFFGPGTRLTVL.

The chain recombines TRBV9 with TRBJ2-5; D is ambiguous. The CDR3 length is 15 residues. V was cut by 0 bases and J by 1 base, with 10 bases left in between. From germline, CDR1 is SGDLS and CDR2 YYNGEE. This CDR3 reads CASSVVSGFQETQYF. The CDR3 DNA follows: TGTGCCAGCAGCGTAGTAAGTGGGTTCCAAGAGACCCAGTACTTC. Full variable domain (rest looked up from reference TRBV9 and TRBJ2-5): DSGVTQTPKHLITATGQRVTLRCSPRSGDLSVYWYQQSLDQGLQFLIQYYNGEERAKGNILERFSAQQFPDLHSELNLSSLELGDSALYFCASSVVSGFQETQYFGPGTRLLVL.

This CDR3 reads CASSVAQGANSPLHF. As DNA, the CDR3 is TGTGCCAGCAGCGTAGCGCAGGGGGCAAATTCACCCCTCCACTTT. The V call is TRBV9, the J call TRBJ1-6; 8 nucleotides match TRBD1. The CDR3 is 15 residues long. Per germline, CDR1 SGDLS and CDR2 YYNGEE. J was trimmed by 7 bases and V by 0 bases; bases with no gene match: 3.